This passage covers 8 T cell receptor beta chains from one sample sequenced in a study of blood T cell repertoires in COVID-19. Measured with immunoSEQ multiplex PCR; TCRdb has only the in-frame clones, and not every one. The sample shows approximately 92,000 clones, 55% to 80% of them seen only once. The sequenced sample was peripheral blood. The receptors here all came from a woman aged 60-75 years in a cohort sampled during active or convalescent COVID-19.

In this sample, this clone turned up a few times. The DNA of the CDR3 is TGCGCCAGCAGCCAAGTGACACAGGGGGCCCCTGAAGCTTTCTTT. Its protein is CASSQVTQGAPEAFF. The V and J genes are TRBV4-1 and TRBJ1-1; 9 bases map to TRBD1. With 1 base clipped from V and 6 bases from J, the junction kept 6 bases outside the gene matches. This CDR3 region has 15 residues. Per the germline V gene, CDR1 is MGHRA and CDR2 is YSYEKL.

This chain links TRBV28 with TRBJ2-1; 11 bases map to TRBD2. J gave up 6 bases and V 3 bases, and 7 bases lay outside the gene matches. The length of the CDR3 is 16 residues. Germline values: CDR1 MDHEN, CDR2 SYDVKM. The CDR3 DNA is TGTGCCAGCAGTTTGACCGGGACTAGCGGTCCCAATGAGCAGTTCTTC. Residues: CASSLTGTSGPNEQFF.

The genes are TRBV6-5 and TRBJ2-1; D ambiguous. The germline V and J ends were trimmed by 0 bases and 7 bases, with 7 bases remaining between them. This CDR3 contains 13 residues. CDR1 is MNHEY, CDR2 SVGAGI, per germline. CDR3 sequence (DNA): TGTGCCAGCAGTTACTCGACTTTGAATGAGCAGTTCTTC. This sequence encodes CASSYSTLNEQFF.

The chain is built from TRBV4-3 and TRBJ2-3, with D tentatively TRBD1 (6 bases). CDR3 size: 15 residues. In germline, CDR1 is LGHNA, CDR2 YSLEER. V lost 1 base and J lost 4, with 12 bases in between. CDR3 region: CASSQVAGGADTQYF. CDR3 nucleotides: TGCGCCAGCAGCCAAGTCGCTGGGGGCGCAGATACGCAGTATTTT.

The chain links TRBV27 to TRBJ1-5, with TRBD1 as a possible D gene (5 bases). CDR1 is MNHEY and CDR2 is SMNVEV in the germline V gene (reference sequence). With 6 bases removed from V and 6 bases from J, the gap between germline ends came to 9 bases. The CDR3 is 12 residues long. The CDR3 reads CASSHQGQPQHF. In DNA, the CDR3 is TGTGCCAGCAGCCACCAGGGTCAGCCCCAGCATTTT.

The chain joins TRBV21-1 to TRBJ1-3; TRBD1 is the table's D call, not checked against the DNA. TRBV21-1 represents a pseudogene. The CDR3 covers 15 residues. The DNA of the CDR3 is TGTGCCAGCAGCAAAGGACAGGGGAACGGAAACACCATATATTTT. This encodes CASSKGQGNGNTIYF.

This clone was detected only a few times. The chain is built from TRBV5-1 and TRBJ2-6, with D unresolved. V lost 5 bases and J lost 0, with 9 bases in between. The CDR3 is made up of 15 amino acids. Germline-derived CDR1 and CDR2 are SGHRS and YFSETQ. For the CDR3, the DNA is TGCGCCAGCAGTATCACAAGCTCTGGGGCCAACGTCCTGACTTTC. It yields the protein CASSITSSGANVLTF.

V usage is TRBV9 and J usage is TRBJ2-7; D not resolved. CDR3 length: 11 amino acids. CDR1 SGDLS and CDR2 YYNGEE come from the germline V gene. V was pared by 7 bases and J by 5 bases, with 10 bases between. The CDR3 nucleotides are TGTGCCAGCGGCAACGTCCACGAGCAGTACTTC. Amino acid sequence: CASGNVHEQYF.